The rows below give T cell receptor beta chains drawn from one sample of a study of T cell responses to AZD1222 COVID-19 vaccine. Data came from immunoSEQ multiplex PCR; TCRdb stores just in-frame clones and leaves some out. The sample includes some 140,000 clones, 86% of them seen just once. The material was peripheral blood, obtained on day 0 of MenACWY control vaccination. Every receptor here comes from an adult in good health. The CDR3 runs from the conserved cysteine through the conserved F or W. The order of the fields is clone size, J gene, D gene, V gene, CDR3 protein, CDR3 DNA. The D gene is left open where the match is weak. Where a row states a size, it is once, few, many or the class of an expanded clone; other rows omit it.

>NA|TRBJ1-1|NA|TRBV28
CASSGWESVIDTEAFF
TGTGCCAGCTCCGGCTGGGAGTCGGTTATAGACACTGAAGCTTTCTTT
>NA|TRBJ1-1|TRBD1|TRBV6-5
CASSYNRQGGTEAFF
TGTGCCAGCAGTTACAATCGGCAGGGGGGCACTGAAGCTTTCTTT
>NA|TRBJ2-3|NA|TRBV14
CASSQDSGTVPSTQYF
TGTGCCAGCAGCCAAGATTCTGGGACTGTTCCCTCTACGCAGTATTTT
>NA|TRBJ1-2|NA|TRBV27
CASREDSRYTF
TGTGCCAGCAGGGAAGACAGCCGCTACACCTTC
>NA|TRBJ2-7|TRBD2|TRBV6-5
CASIRTSGSNEQYF
TGTGCCAGCATCCGGACTAGCGGGAGCAACGAGCAGTACTTC
>NA|TRBJ1-3|NA|TRBV6-5
CASSWGSQGSGNTIYF
TGTGCCAGCAGTTGGGGGTCTCAGGGGTCTGGAAACACCATATATTTT
>NA|TRBJ2-1|TRBD2|TRBV18
CASSPRRIAGAPGGEQFF
TGTGCCAGCTCACCCCGAAGGATAGCGGGGGCCCCGGGGGGTGAGCAGTTCTTC
>NA|TRBJ1-6|TRBD1|TRBV19
CASSIPGTGALHF
TGTGCCAGTAGTATCCCCGGGACAGGGGCCCTCCACTTT
>NA|TRBJ2-7|NA|TRBV12-5
CASGLGVQSYEQYF
TGTGCTAGTGGTTTGGGGGTCCAGTCCTACGAGCAGTACTTC
>NA|TRBJ2-2|NA|TRBV28
CASSFWAGSDTGELFF
TGTGCCAGCAGTTTCTGGGCAGGGAGTGACACCGGGGAGCTGTTTTTT
>NA|TRBJ1-1|NA|TRBV2
CASSLGGIGTEAFF
TGTGCCAGCAGCCTGGGGGGTATTGGCACTGAAGCTTTCTTT
>NA|TRBJ2-2|NA|TRBV7-3
CASSLILGGELFF
TGTGCCAGCAGCTTAATCTTGGGCGGGGAGCTGTTTTTT
>few|TRBJ2-5|NA|TRBV5-5
CASSRGEETQYF
TGTGCCAGCAGCCGAGGGGAAGAGACCCAGTACTTC
>NA|TRBJ1-6|NA|TRBV12-3/TRBV12-4
CASTSDNSPLHF
TGTGCCAGCACCTCAGATAATTCACCCCTCCACTTT
>once|TRBJ2-3|NA|TRBV3-1/TRBV3-2
CASSQRPSDTQYF
TGTGCCAGCAGCCAACGACCTTCAGATACGCAGTATTTT
>NA|TRBJ1-2|NA|TRBV28
CASSLPGYGYTF
TGTGCCAGCAGTTTACCGGGCTATGGCTACACCTTC
>once|TRBJ1-5|NA|TRBV9
CASSPGDGRSNQPQHF
TGTGCCAGCAGCCCGGGAGACGGACGTAGCAATCAGCCCCAGCATTTT
>NA|TRBJ2-1|NA|TRBV19
CATQAYNEQFF
TGTGCCACTCAGGCCTACAATGAGCAGTTCTTC
>NA|TRBJ1-4|NA|TRBV9
CASSVAPNEKLFF
TGTGCCAGCAGCGTAGCGCCGAATGAAAAACTGTTTTTT
>NA|TRBJ1-1|NA|TRBV28
CASSRTGSGNTEAFF
TGTGCCAGCAGTCGTACAGGGTCGGGGAACACTGAAGCTTTCTTT
>NA|TRBJ1-1|TRBD1|TRBV12-3/TRBV12-4
CASSLGTGPEAFF
TGTGCCAGCAGCCTAGGGACAGGGCCTGAAGCTTTCTTT
>NA|TRBJ1-1|NA|TRBV6-5
CASSPGTRGNEAFF
TGTGCCAGCAGCCCCGGGACTAGAGGAAATGAAGCTTTCTTT
>NA|TRBJ2-3|NA|TRBV30
CAWGGVDTQYF
TGTGCCTGGGGGGGTGTTGATACGCAGTATTTT
>NA|TRBJ1-1|NA|TRBV9
CASSVDQGMNTEAFF
TGTGCCAGCAGCGTAGACCAGGGGATGAACACTGAAGCTTTCTTT
>NA|TRBJ1-3|TRBD1|TRBV7-9
CASSFSDRVAGNTIYF
TGTGCCAGCAGCTTTTCTGACAGGGTGGCTGGAAACACCATATATTTT
>once|TRBJ2-7|NA|TRBV11-3
CASSLGAGLGGYEQYF
TGTGCCAGCAGCTTAGGGGCAGGGCTCGGCGGCTACGAGCAGTACTTC
>NA|TRBJ2-2|NA|TRBV24-1
CATSQGSGDTGELFF
TGTGCCACCAGTCAAGGGTCCGGGGACACCGGGGAGCTGTTTTTT
>NA|TRBJ2-7|TRBD1|TRBV27
CASSSIRGRSYEQYF
TGTGCCAGCAGTTCAATCAGGGGGCGCAGCTACGAGCAGTACTTC
>NA|TRBJ1-2|NA|TRBV5-1
CASSLAAQGYYGYTF
TGCGCCAGCAGCTTGGCGGCCCAGGGATACTATGGCTACACCTTC
>NA|TRBJ1-5|NA|TRBV3-1/TRBV3-2
CASSQARGSNQPQHF
TGTGCCAGCAGCCAAGCGAGGGGGAGCAATCAGCCCCAGCATTTT
>few|TRBJ2-7|TRBD2|TRBV7-9
CASSFPDSGRSSYEQYF
TGTGCCAGCAGCTTCCCCGATAGCGGGAGGAGCTCCTACGAGCAGTACTTC
>once|TRBJ1-2|TRBD1|TRBV5-6
CASSVADRGNGYTF
TGTGCCAGCAGCGTGGCTGACAGGGGGAATGGCTACACCTTC
>NA|TRBJ2-4|NA|TRBV7-2
CASSLGRGSGIQYF
TGTGCCAGCAGCTTAGGCAGGGGATCTGGCATTCAGTACTTC
>NA|TRBJ1-4|TRBD1|TRBV5-1
CASSSQGVGEKLFF
TGCGCCAGCAGCTCTCAGGGGGTCGGGGAAAAACTGTTTTTT
>NA|TRBJ1-1|NA|TRBV5-8
CASSLGYTEAFF
TGTGCCAGCAGCTTGGGGTACACTGAAGCTTTCTTT
>NA|TRBJ1-6|NA|TRBV6-5
CASIRVLGNSPLHF
TGTGCCAGCATCAGGGTATTGGGAAATTCACCCCTCCACTTT
>once|TRBJ1-2|TRBD1|TRBV7-9
CASSPRTGNYGYTF
TGTGCCAGCAGCCCTAGGACAGGGAACTATGGCTACACCTTC
>NA|TRBJ2-7|NA|TRBV21-1
CASTSDGFYEQYF
TGTGCCAGCACCTCCGACGGGTTCTACGAGCAGTACTTC
>NA|TRBJ1-2|TRBD1|TRBV11-3
CASSLDIGTATNYGYTF
TGTGCCAGCAGCTTAGATATTGGGACAGCAACTAACTATGGCTACACCTTC
>once|TRBJ1-2|TRBD1|TRBV10-3
CAISDDRGQGGYTF
TGTGCCATCAGTGACGACAGGGGGCAGGGCGGCTACACCTTC
>NA|TRBJ1-4|TRBD1|TRBV6-5
CASRQGDEKLFF
TGTGCCAGTCGACAGGGTGATGAAAAACTGTTTTTT
>few|TRBJ2-1|TRBD2|TRBV11-2
CASSPLAGIVSSYNEQFF
TGTGCCAGCAGCCCTCTAGCGGGGATCGTTAGCTCCTACAATGAGCAGTTCTTC
>NA|TRBJ1-2|NA|TRBV29-1
CSWGGANYGYTF
TGCAGCTGGGGGGGTGCTAACTATGGCTACACCTTC
>NA|TRBJ2-1|TRBD2|TRBV7-3
CAIESGRRYNEQFF
TGTGCCATCGAAAGCGGGAGGAGGTACAATGAGCAGTTCTTC
>NA|TRBJ2-1|TRBD2|TRBV14
CASSQEKGLWTGGPYNEQFF
TGTGCCAGCAGCCAAGAAAAAGGGCTTTGGACGGGAGGGCCCTACAATGAGCAGTTCTTC
>NA|TRBJ1-5|TRBD1|TRBV6-1
CASREIDRGSDQPQHF
TGTGCCAGCAGGGAAATTGACAGGGGGAGCGATCAGCCCCAGCATTTT
>few|TRBJ1-1|NA|TRBV27
CASKPGGVTEAFF
TGTGCCAGCAAGCCGGGGGGGGTGACTGAAGCTTTCTTT
>NA|TRBJ2-4|TRBD1|TRBV19
CASSIPTGGGNIQYF
TGTGCCAGTAGTATCCCGACAGGGGGAGGGAACATTCAGTACTTC
>NA|TRBJ1-2|TRBD1|TRBV11-2
CASSLADRGIGYTF
TGTGCCAGCAGCTTAGCCGACAGGGGGATTGGCTACACCTTC
>NA|TRBJ2-3|TRBD1|TRBV15
CATSRDRYTDTQYF
TGTGCCACCAGCAGGGACAGGTACACAGATACGCAGTATTTT